The next 13 T cell receptor beta chains were all read from a single sample in a study of OX40 agonist ivuxolimab in advanced cancers. This table comes from immunoSEQ multiplex PCR, and its TCRdb copy is limited to in-frame clones, with some not included. This table has tens of thousands of clones, about 87% appearing once. The specimen was CD4+ or CD8+ T cells sorted from blood, collected in a trial of the OX40 agonist ivuxolimab. These receptors originate from an adult with an advanced solid tumor such as melanoma, head and neck, liver or kidney cancer.

The gene calls are TRBV4-2 and TRBJ2-3, with a weak D call TRBD2 (6 bases). The germline gives CDR1 LGHNA, CDR2 YNFKEQ. The CDR3 runs to 17 residues. Trimming left V 4 bases short and J 0 bases short, with 17 bases between. The CDR3 DNA follows: TGTGCCAGCAGCCCCCTCGGGACTCTGCAAAGCACAGATACGCAGTATTTT. It yields the protein CASSPLGTLQSTDTQYF.

V and J are TRBV7-2 and TRBJ2-7; the D gene could be TRBD1 or TRBD2 (5 bases each). Trimming took off 1 base at V and 5 bases at J, with 12 bases between the two ends. CDR3 size: 14 residues. Per germline, CDR1 SGHTA and CDR2 FQGNSA. The CDR3 coding sequence is TGTGCCAGCAGCTTAGTGAGGGACCCCAACGAGCAGTACTTC. Encoded protein: CASSLVRDPNEQYF. The variable domain in full, completed from reference TRBV7-2 and TRBJ2-7, reads GAGVSQSPSNKVTEKGKDVELRCDPISGHTALYWYRQSLGQGLEFLIYFQGNSAPDKSGLPSDRFSAERTGGSVSTLTIQRTQQEDSAVYLCASSLVRDPNEQYFGPGTRLTVT.

This clone has just one count. The chain uses TRBV30 and TRBJ1-5; D gene ambiguous. Germline CDR1 and CDR2: GTSNPN and SVGIG (reference sequence). V lost 1 base and J lost 0, with 10 bases in between. The CDR3 extends over 15 amino acids. CDR3 sequence: CAWSEKGNSNQPQHF. The CDR3 nucleotides read TGTGCCTGGAGTGAAAAGGGAAATAGCAATCAGCCCCAGCATTTT.

CDR3 nucleotide sequence: TGTGCCAGCTCACAACAGCAAAGCGGTGGTGCGGATACGCAGTATTTT. Protein: CASSQQQSGGADTQYF. This sequence joins TRBV18 and TRBJ2-3; D might be TRBD2 (5 bases). The CDR3 covers 16 residues. Per germline, CDR1 KGHSH and CDR2 LQKENI. V shed 4 bases and J shed 6 bases, with 20 bases lying between them.

J is TRBJ2-7 and V is TRBV23-1; D might be TRBD2 (5 bases). TRBV23-1 belongs to the ORF category, with a function that is uncertain. Trimming took 0 bases from V and 2 from J, leaving 11 bases between them. CDR3 length: 15 amino acids. CDR3 residues: CASSQSKVEAYEQYF. The CDR3 DNA reads as TGCGCCAGCAGTCAATCGAAAGTGGAGGCCTACGAGCAGTACTTC.

The rearrangement joins TRBV2 to TRBJ2-5; 9 nucleotides align to TRBD2. Trimming cost V 2 bases and J 1 base; bases outside gene matches: 8. Germline CDR1 reads SNHLY; CDR2 reads FYNNEI. The CDR3 runs to 17 residues. Here the CDR3 reads CASSERLAGLVQETQYF. Written as DNA, the CDR3 is TGTGCCAGCAGTGAAAGGCTAGCGGGATTGGTCCAAGAGACCCAGTACTTC.

This chain uses TRBV11-2 with TRBJ2-5; D is ambiguous. V was trimmed by 5 bases and J by 5 bases, leaving 6 bases between them. Germline V gives CDR1 SGHAT, CDR2 FQNNGV. This CDR3 is built from 11 residues. The CDR3 nucleotides read TGTGCCAGCAGCGCAAGTGAGACCCAGTACTTC. This encodes CASSASETQYF.

This clone was recorded once. CDR3 nucleotides: TGCAGCGTTGCCGCCGGGACAGGGGCCGATCAGCCCCAGCATTTT. It encodes CSVAAGTGADQPQHF. This chain links TRBV29-1 with TRBJ1-5, with 10 bases that match TRBD1. Germline assignment: CDR1 SQVTM and CDR2 ANQGSEA. V lost 4 bases and J lost 5; bases outside the gene matches: 8. The CDR3 covers 15 residues.

V usage is TRBV6-6 and J usage is TRBJ2-2, with 7 bases fitting TRBD1. Germline CDR1 reads MNHNY; CDR2 reads SVGAGI (reference sequence). V lost 0 bases, J lost 4 bases, and 5 bases stayed unmatched. The CDR3 extends over 16 amino acids. In DNA form, the CDR3 reads TGTGCCAGCAGTTACTCGAAAACAGGGGTCACCGGGGAGCTGTTTTTT. Translated: CASSYSKTGVTGELFF.

V usage is TRBV19 and J usage is TRBJ1-2; D call uncertain. V lost 0 bases and J lost 6, with 14 bases in between. CDR3 length equals 15 residues. The V gene's germline CDR1 is LNHDA and CDR2 SQIVND (reference sequence). The DNA of the CDR3 is TGTGCCAGTAGTATAGATAGCGGGGTAAAGAATGGCTACACCTTC. Protein: CASSIDSGVKNGYTF.

The chain uses TRBV30 and TRBJ1-4; D remains ambiguous. There are 13 residues in the CDR3. Trimming cost V 7 bases and J 4 bases, with 13 bases left between them. CDR1 is GTSNPN and CDR2 is SVGIG in the germline V gene (reference sequence). CDR3 protein: CALPDGNNEKLFF. For the CDR3, the DNA is TGTGCCTTGCCCGACGGAAATAATGAAAAACTGTTTTTT.

V gene TRBV11-3 combines with J gene TRBJ1-2, with 7 positions matching TRBD1. This CDR3 contains 15 residues. V was clipped by 5 bases and J by 4 bases; unmatched bases: 10. CDR1 and CDR2 from the germline V gene are SGHNT and YENEEA. DNA for the CDR3: TGTGCCAGCAGCCCGAGACAGGGAGAGATCTATGGCTACACCTTC. It yields the protein CASSPRQGEIYGYTF.

The CDR3 region is CASSLRRGDYGYTF. The CDR3 bases are TGTGCCAGCAGTTTACGACGGGGGGACTATGGCTACACCTTC. This rearrangement joins TRBV27 to TRBJ1-2; a weak D match, TRBD1 (5 bases). The ends were cut back, 2 bases at V and 3 bases at J, with 10 bases in the middle. Looked up from germline, CDR1 is MNHEY and CDR2 is SMNVEV (reference sequence). CDR3 length: 14 amino acids.